This TCR beta chain originates from a study of blood T cells in healthy people across ages. Peripheral blood, about 10 milliliters per donor, was collected. V was trimmed by 7 bases and J by 6 bases, leaving 16 bases between them. The CDR3 spans 14 residues. Through a sample-barcoded 5' primer and a J-beta primer mix, a second PCR was run for roughly 7 to 11 cycles. TCRdb re-analysed the 5' RACE reads in MiXCR, keeping a single row per CDR3 protein. This sample has over 1,300,000 distinct CDR3 sequences, with roughly 60% found just once. This sequence joins TRBV12-3 or TRBV12-4 and TRBJ2-1; D call uncertain. The origin of this receptor is a man aged 18 to 29 in good health. Sequencing was done on a sample of blood. The CDR3 DNA sequence: TGTGCCAGCACGGCGACGAACGTAGGCAATGAGCAGTTCTTC. Amino acid sequence: CASTATNVGNEQFF.